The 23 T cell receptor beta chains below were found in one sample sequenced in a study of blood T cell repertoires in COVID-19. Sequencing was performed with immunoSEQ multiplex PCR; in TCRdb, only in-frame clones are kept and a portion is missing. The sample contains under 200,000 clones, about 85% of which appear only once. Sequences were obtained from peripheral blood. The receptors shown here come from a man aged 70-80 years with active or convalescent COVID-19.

This CDR3 reads CASSPDRENSPLHF. CDR3 bases: TGCGCCAGCAGTCCGGACAGGGAGAATTCACCCCTCCACTTT. The chain carries TRBV5-1 and TRBJ1-6, with 8 positions matching TRBD1. J was trimmed by 7 bases and V by 5 bases; bases with no gene match: 5. The CDR3 spans 14 residues. Germline values: CDR1 SGHRS, CDR2 YFSETQ.

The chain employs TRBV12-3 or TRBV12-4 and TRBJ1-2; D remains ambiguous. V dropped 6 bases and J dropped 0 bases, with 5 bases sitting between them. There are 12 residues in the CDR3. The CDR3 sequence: CASRETNYGYTF. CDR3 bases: TGTGCCAGCAGAGAGACTAACTATGGCTACACCTTC.

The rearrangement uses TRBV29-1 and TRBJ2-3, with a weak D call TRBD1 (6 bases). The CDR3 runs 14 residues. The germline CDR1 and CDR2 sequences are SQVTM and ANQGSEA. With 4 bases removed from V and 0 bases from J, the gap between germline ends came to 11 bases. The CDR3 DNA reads TGCAGCGTTGGGGTGGGACACAGCACAGATACGCAGTATTTT. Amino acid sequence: CSVGVGHSTDTQYF.

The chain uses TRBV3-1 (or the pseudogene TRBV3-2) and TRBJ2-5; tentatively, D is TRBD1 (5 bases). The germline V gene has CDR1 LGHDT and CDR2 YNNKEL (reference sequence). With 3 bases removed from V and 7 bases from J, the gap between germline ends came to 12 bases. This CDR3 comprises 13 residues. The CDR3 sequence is CASSQNAQGTQYF. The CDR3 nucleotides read TGTGCCAGCAGCCAGAACGCCCAGGGGACCCAGTACTTC.

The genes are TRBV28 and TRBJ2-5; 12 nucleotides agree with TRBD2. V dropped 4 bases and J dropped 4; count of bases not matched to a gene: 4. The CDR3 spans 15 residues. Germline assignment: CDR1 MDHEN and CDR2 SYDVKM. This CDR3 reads CASSSSGGGLETQYF. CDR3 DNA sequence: TGTGCCAGCAGTTCTAGCGGGGGGGGGCTAGAGACCCAGTACTTC.

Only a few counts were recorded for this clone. CDR3 protein: CTWGIAGAETYEQYF. As DNA, the CDR3 is TGTACCTGGGGGATAGCGGGAGCCGAGACCTACGAGCAGTACTTC. J is TRBJ2-7 and V is TRBV6-5; 9 nucleotides line up with TRBD2. CDR3 length: 15 amino acids. Germline CDR1 reads MNHEY; CDR2 reads SVGAGI.

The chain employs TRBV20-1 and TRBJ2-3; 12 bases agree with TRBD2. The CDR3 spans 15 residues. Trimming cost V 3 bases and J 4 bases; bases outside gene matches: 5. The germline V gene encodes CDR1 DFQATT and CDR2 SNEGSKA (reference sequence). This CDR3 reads CSASPTSGRSDTQYF. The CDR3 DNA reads TGCAGTGCTAGTCCTACTAGCGGGAGGTCAGATACGCAGTATTTT.

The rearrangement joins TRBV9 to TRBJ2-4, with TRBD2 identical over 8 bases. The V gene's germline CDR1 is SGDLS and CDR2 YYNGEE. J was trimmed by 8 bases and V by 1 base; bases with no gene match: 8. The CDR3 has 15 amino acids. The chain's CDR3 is CASSVSGGRFDIQYF. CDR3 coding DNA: TGTGCCAGCAGCGTATCGGGCGGGAGGTTCGACATTCAGTACTTC.

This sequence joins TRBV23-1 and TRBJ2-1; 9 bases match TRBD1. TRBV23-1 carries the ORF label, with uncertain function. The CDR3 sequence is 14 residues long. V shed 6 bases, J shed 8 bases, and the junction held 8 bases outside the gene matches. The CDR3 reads CASRTGGLPDEQFF. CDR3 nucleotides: TGCGCCAGCAGAACAGGGGGCTTGCCCGATGAGCAGTTCTTC.

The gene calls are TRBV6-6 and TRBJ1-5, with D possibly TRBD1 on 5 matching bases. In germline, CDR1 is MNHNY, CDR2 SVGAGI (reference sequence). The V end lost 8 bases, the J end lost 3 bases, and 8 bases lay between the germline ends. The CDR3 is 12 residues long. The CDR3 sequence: CASLGPNQPQHF. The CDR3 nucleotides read TGTGCCAGCCTGGGGCCCAATCAGCCCCAGCATTTT.

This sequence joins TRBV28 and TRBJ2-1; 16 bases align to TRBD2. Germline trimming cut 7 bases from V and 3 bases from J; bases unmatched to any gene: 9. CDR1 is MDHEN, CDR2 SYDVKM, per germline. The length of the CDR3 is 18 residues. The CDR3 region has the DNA TGTGCCAGCATCCCCGGGACTAGCGGGAGGGCCGGCTACAATGAGCAGTTCTTC. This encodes CASIPGTSGRAGYNEQFF.

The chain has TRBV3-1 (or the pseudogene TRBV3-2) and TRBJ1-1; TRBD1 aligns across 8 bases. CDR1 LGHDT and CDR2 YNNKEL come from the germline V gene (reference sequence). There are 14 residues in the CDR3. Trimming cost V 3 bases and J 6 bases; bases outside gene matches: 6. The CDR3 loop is CASSHRTGRAEAFF. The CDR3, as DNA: TGTGCCAGCAGCCATCGGACAGGGCGGGCTGAAGCTTTCTTT.

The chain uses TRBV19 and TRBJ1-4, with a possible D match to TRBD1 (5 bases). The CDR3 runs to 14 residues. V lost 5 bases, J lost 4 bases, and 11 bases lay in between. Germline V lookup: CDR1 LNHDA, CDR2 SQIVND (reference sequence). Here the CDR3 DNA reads TGTGCCAGTAGTCGGGGGGTTGGTAATGAAAAACTGTTTTTT. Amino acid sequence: CASSRGVGNEKLFF. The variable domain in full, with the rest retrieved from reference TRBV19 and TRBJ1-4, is DGGITQSPKYLFRKEGQNVTLSCEQNLNHDAMYWYRQDPGQGLRLIYYSQIVNDFQKGDIAEGYSVSREKKESFPLTVTSAQKNPTAFYLCASSRGVGNEKLFFGSGTQLSVL.

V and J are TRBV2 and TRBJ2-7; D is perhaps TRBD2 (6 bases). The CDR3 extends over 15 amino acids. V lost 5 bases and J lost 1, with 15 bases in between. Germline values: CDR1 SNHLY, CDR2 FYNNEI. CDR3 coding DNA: TGTGCCAGCAGTCGGACTACCCTTGGGTCCTACGAGCAGTACTTC. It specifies CASSRTTLGSYEQYF.

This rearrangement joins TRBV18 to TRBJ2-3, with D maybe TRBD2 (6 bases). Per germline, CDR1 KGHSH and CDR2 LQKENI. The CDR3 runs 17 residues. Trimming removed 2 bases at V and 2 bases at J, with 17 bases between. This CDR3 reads CASSPVGREDDTDTQYF. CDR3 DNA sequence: TGTGCCAGCTCACCAGTTGGCAGGGAGGATGACACAGATACGCAGTATTTT.

The CDR3 reads CASSIGGGWPETQYF. CDR3 sequence (DNA): TGTGCCAGTAGTATAGGAGGCGGATGGCCAGAGACCCAGTACTTC. The chain combines TRBV19 with TRBJ2-5; no firm D call. With 1 base removed from V and 4 bases from J, the gap between germline ends came to 13 bases. Germline loops: CDR1 LNHDA, CDR2 SQIVND (reference sequence). The CDR3 consists of 15 residues.

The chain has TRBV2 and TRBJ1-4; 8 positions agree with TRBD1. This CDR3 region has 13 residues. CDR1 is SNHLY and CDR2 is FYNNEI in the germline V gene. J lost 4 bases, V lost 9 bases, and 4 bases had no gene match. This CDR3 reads CASQTGDNEKLFF. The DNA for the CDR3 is TGTGCCAGTCAGACAGGGGATAATGAAAAACTGTTTTTT.

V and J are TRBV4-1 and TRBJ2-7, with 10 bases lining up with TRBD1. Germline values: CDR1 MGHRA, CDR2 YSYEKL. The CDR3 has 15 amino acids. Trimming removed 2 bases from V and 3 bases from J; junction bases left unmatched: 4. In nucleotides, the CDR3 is TGCGCCAGCAGCCAACCGGGACAGGGGTTCTACGAGCAGTACTTC. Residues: CASSQPGQGFYEQYF.

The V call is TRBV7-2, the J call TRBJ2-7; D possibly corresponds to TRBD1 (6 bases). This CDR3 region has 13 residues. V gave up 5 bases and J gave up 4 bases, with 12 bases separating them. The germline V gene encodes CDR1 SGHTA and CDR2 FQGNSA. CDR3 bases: TGTGCCAGCAGCGCTGGGGGCAGTTACGAGCAGTACTTC. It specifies CASSAGGSYEQYF.

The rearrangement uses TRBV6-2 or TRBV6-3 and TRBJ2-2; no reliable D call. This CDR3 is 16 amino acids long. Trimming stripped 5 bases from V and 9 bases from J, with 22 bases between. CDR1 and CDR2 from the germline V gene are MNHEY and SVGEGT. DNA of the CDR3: TGTGCCAGCAGTCTATCCCCCATCCTCAATCGCCGGGAGCTGTTTTTT. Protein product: CASSLSPILNRRELFF.

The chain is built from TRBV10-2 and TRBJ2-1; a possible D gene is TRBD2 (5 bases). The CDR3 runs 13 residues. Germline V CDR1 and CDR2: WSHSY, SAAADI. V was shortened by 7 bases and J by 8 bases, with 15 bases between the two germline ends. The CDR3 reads CASTAGNLYEQFF. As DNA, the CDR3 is TGCGCCAGCACGGCGGGCAACCTCTATGAGCAGTTCTTC.

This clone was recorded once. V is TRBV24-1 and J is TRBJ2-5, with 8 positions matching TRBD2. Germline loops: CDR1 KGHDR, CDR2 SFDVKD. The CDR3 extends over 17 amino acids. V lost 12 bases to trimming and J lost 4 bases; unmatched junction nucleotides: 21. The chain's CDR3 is CAASQAERERRGETQYF. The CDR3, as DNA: TGTGCCGCGAGTCAAGCCGAGCGGGAGAGGAGGGGAGAGACCCAGTACTTC.

CDR3 nucleotides: TGTGCCAGCAGCCAAGCGAGCGGCTATGGCTACACCTTC. This translates into CASSQASGYGYTF. The chain is built from TRBV3-1 (or the pseudogene TRBV3-2) and TRBJ1-2; D unresolved. V lost 1 base to trimming and J lost 4 bases, with 7 bases between them. Germline CDR1 and CDR2: LGHDT and YNNKEL (reference sequence). The CDR3 is 13 residues long.